The following is a TCR beta chain sequence with its context. In the original workflow: Scientists estimated how many nucleated cells there were by amplifying reference gene primers. TCRdb's table, derived via immunoSEQ multiplex PCR, lists solely in-frame clones and lacks some. The V and J calls and clone size come from that table; D and trimming were worked out from the DNA. The data hold 300,000 to 450,000 clones, with 87% observed a single time. Seattle researchers signed up patients amid active infection and tracked them longitudinally. This specimen comes from a study of blood T cell repertoires in COVID-19. Looking at the study overall: From the United States, Italy and Spain came samples of acute and convalescent COVID-19. Sample material is recorded as cDNA or gDNA derived from T cells, B-cell-depleted T cells, or PBMCs.

V dropped 5 bases and J dropped 7; count of bases not matched to a gene: 16. The CDR3 runs 17 residues. In germline, CDR1 is MDHEN, CDR2 SYDVKM. This receptor was identified in a woman aged 25-40 years with COVID-19, enrolled during active disease. The rearrangement uses TRBV28 and TRBJ1-5; 8 nucleotides align to TRBD1. Material for sequencing was peripheral blood. The CDR3 sequence is CASSPRLGRGQGQPQHF. In nucleotides, the CDR3 is TGTGCCAGCAGTCCCCGTCTAGGCAGGGGGCAGGGACAGCCCCAGCATTTT.